This T cell receptor beta chain is from a study of T cell changes during pregnancy in multiple sclerosis. TCRdb keeps only in-frame clones here, not all; method: immunoSEQ multiplex PCR. The sample includes under 95,000 clones, 80% to 95% of them seen just once. V lost 5 bases to trimming and J lost 0 bases; unmatched junction nucleotides: 5. Germline CDR1 reads MDHEN; CDR2 reads SYDVKM. The CDR3 runs 16 residues. The sequencing used peripheral blood, collected in the second trimester of pregnancy. The clonotype was recovered from a female donor with multiple sclerosis, enrolled in a pregnancy study. The V call is TRBV28, the J call TRBJ2-1; 9 bases are a match to TRBD2. Here the CDR3 DNA reads TGTGCCAGCAGTCAAGCGGGAGGAGGCTCCTACAATGAGCAGTTCTTC. It codes for CASSQAGGGSYNEQFF.